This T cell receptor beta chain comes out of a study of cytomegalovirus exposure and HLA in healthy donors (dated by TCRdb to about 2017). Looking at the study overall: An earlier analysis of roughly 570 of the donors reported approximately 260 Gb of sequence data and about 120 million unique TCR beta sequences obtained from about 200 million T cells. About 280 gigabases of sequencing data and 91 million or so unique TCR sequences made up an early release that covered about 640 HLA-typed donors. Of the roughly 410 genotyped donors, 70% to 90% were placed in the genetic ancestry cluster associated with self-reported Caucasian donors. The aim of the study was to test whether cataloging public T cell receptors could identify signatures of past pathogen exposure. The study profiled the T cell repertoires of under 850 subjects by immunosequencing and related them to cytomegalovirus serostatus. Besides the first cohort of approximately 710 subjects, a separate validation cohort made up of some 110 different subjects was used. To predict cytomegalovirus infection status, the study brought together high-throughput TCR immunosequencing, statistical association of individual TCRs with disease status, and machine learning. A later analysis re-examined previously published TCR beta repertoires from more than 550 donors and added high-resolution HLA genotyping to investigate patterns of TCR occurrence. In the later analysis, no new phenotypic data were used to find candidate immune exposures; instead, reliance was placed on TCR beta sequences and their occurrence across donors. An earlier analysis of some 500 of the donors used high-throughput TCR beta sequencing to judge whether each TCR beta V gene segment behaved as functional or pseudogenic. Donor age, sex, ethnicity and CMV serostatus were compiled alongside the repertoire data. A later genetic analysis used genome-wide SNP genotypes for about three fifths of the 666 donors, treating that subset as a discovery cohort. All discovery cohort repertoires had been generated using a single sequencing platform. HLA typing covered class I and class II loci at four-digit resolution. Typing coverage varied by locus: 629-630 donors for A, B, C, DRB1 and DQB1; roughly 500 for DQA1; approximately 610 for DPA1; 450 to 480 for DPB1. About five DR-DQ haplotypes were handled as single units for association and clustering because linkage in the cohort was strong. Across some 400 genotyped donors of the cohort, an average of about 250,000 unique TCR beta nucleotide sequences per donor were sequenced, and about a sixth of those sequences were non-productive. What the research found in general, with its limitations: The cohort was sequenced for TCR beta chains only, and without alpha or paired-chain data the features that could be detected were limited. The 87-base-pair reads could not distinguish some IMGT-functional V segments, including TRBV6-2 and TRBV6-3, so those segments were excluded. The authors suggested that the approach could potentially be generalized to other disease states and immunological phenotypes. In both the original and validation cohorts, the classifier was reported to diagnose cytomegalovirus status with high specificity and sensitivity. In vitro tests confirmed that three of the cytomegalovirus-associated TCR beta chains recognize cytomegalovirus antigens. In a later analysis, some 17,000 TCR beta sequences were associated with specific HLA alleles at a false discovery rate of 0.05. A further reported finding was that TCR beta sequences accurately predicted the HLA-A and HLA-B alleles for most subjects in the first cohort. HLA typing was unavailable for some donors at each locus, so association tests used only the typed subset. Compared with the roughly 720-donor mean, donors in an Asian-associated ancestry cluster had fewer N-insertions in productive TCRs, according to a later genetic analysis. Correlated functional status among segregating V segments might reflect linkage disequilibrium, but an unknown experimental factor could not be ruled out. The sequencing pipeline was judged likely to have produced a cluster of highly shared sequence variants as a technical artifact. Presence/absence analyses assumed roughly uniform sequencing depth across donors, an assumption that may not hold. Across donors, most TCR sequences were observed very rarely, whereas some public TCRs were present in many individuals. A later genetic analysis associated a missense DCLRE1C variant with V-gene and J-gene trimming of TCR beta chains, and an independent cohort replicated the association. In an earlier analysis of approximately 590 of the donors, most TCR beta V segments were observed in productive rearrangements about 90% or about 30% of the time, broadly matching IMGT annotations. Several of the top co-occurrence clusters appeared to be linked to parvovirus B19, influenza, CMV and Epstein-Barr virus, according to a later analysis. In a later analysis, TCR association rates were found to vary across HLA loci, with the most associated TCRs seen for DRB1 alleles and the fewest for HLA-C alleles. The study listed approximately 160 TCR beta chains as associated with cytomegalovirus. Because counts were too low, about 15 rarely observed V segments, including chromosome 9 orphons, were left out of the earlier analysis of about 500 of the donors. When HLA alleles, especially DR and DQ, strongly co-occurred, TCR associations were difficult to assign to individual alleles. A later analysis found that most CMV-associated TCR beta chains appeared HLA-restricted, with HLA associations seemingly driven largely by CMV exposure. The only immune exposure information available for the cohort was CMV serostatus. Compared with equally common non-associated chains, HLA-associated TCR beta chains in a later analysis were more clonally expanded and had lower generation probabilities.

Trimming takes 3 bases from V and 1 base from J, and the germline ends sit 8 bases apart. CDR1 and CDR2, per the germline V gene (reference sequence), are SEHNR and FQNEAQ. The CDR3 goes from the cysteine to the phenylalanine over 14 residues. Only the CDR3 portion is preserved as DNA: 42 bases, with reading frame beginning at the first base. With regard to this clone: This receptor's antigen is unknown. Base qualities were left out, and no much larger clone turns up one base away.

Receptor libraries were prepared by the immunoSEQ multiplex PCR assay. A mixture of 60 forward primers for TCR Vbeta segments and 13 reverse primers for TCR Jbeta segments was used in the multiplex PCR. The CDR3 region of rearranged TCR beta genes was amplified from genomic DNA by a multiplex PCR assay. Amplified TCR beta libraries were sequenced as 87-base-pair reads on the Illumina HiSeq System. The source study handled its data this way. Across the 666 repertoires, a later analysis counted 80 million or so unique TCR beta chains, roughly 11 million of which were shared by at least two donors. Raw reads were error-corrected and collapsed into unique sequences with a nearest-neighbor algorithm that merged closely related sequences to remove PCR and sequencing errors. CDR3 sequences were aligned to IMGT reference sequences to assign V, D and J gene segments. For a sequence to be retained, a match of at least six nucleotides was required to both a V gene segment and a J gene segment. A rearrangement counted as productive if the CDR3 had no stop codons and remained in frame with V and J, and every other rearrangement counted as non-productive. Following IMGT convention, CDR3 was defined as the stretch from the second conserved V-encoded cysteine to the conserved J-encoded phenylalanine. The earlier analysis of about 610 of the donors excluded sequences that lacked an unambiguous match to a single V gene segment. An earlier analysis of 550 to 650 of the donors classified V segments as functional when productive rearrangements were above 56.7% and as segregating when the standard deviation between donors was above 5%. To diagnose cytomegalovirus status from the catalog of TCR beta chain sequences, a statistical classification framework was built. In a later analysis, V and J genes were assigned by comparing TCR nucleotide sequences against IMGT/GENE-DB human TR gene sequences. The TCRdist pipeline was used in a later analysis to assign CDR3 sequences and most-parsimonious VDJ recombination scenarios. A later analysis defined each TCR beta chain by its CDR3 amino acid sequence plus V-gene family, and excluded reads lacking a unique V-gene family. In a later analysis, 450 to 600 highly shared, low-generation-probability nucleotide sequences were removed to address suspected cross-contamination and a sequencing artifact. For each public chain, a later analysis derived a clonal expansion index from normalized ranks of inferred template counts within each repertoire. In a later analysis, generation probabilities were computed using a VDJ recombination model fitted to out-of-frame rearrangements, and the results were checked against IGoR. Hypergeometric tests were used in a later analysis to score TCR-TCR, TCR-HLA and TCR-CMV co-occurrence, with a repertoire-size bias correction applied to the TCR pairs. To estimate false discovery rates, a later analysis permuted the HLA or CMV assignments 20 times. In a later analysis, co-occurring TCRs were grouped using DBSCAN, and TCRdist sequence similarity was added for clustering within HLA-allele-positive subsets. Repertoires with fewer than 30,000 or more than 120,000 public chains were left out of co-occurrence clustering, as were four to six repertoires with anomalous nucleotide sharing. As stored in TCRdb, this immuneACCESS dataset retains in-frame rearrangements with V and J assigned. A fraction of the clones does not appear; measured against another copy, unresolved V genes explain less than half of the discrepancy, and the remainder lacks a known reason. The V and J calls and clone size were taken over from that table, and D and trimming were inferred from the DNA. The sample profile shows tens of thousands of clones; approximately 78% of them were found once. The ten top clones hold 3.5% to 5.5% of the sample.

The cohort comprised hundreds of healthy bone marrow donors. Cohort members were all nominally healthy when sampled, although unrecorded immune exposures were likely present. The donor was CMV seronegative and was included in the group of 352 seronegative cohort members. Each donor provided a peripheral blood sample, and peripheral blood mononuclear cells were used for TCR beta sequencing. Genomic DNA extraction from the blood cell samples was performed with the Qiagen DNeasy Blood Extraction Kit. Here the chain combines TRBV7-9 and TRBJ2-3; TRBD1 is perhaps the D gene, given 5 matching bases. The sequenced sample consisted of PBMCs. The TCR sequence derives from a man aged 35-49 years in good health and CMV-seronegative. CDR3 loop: CASSFSRGTDTQYF. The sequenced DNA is TGTGCCAGCAGCTTCAGCAGGGGCACAGATACGCAGTATTTT.